Listed here is a single TCR beta chain. This receptor's antigen is unknown. The record has no base qualities; no much larger clone is one base away. Receptors were amplified or captured by PCR. The sequencer listed for this sample is Illumina HiSeq 2500. TCR library preparation used molecular barcoding, with unique molecular identifiers applied to normalize quantification of the TCRbeta repertoire. The public reads were run again by TCRdb, first through fastp at Q25 and then through MiXCR, and only productive beta chains were kept. Entries are consolidated by CDR3 protein sequence, retaining the most common genes and DNA. The sample table lists some 600,000 distinct CDR3 sequences, 10% to 15% of them with a count of one. The ten biggest clones cover around 2% of the sample. The intended sense of this specimen's treatment or condition label: allogeneic hematopoietic cell transplantation with graft depleted of TCRalphabeta T cells and CD19 B cells. The children who served as transplant recipients had been given grafts of TCRalphabeta/CD19-depleted allogeneic hematopoietic cells.

Its CDR3 holds 14 amino acids, cysteine through phenylalanine. Of the read, only the CDR3 DNA is kept; its 42 bases are in frame from base 1. The germline V gene (reference sequence) sets CDR1 to DFQATT and CDR2 to SNEGSKA. Germline trimming amounts to 3 bases on V and 8 bases on J, with 6 as the count of junction bases outside the gene matches. These data are taken from a study of T-cell reconstitution after alpha-beta-depleted transplantation in children listed by TCRdb under 2016. Describing the broader study: T-cell immune reconstitution after TCRalphabeta/CD19-depleted allogeneic hematopoietic cell transplantation in children was quantitatively tracked in the study by means of TCR repertoire profiling.

General study outcomes and caveats: About two months after transplant, the apparently early recovery of alphabetaT-cell counts reportedly depended on just several hundred clones that had expanded rapidly and came from non-depleted graft cells. Over the following months the frequencies of hyperexpanded clones went down, and after one year T-cell counts and TCRbeta diversity were mostly credited to newly produced T cells. In some patients, the high TCRbeta diversity seen at day 60 was put down to recipient T cells and intrathymic progenitors that had survived conditioning.

The sequencing used PBMCs, mostly from graft donor cells, collected 360 days after TCRalphabeta/CD19-depleted stem cell transplant. The sequence came from a male patient aged 10-17 years who had a stem cell transplant for acute myeloid leukemia, so the T cells may come from the graft donor. The chain uses TRBV20-1 and TRBJ2-1, with 11 middle bases fitting TRBD2. The base sequence is TGCAGTGCTAGTAGCGGGAGGGACTTCCATGAGCAGTTCTTC. Protein translation: CSASSGRDFHEQFF.